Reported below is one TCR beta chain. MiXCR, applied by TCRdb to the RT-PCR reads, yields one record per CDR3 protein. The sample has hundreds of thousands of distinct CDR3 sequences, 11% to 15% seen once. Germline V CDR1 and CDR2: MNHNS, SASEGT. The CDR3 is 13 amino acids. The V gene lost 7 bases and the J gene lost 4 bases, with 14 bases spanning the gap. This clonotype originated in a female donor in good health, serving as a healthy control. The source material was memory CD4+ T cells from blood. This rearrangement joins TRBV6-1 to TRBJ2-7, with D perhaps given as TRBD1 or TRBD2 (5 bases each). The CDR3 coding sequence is TGTGCCAGCATCCGGGACCCGGCATACGAGCAGTACTTC. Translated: CASIRDPAYEQYF.